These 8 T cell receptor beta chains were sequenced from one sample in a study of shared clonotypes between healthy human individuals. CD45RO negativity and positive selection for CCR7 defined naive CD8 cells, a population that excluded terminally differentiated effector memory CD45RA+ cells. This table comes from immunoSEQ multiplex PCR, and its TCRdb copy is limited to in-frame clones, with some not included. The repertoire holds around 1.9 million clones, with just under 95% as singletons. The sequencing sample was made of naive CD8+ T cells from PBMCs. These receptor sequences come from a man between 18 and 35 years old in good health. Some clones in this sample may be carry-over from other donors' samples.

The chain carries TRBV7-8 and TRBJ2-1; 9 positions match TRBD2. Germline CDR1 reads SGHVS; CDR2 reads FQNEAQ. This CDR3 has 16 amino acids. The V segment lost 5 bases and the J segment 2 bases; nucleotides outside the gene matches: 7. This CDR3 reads CASSSLAGPTYNEQFF. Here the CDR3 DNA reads TGTGCCAGCAGCAGTCTAGCGGGGCCGACCTACAATGAGCAGTTCTTC. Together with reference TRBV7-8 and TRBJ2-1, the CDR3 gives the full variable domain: GAGVSQSPRYKVAKRGQDVALRCDPISGHVSLFWYQQALGQGPEFLTYFQNEAQLDKSGLPSDRFFAERPEGSVSTLKIQRTQQEDSAVYLCASSSLAGPTYNEQFFGPGTRLTVL.

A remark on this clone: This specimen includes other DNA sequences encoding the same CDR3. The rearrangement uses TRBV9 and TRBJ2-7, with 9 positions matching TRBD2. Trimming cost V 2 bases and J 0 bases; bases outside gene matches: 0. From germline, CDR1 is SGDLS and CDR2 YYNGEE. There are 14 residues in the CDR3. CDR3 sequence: CASSVSGGSYEQYF. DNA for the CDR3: TGTGCCAGCAGCGTTAGCGGGGGCTCCTACGAGCAGTACTTC.

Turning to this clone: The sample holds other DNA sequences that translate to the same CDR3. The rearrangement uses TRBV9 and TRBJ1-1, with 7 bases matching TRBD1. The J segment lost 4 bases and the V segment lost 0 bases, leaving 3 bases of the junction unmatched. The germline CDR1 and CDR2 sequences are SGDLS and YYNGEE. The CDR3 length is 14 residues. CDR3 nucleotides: TGTGCCAGCAGCGTAGCTCAGGGGGGCACTGAAGCTTTCTTT. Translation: CASSVAQGGTEAFF.

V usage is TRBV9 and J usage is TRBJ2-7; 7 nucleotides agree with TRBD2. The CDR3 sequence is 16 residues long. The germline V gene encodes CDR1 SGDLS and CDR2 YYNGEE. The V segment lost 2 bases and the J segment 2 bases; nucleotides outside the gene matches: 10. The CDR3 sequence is CASSVSGEGLTYEQYF. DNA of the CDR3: TGTGCCAGCAGCGTGTCGGGGGAGGGCCTTACCTACGAGCAGTACTTC.

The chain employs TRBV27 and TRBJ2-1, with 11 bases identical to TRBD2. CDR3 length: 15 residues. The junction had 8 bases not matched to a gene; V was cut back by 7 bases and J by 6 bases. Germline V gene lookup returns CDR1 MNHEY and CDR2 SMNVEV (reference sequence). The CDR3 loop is CASIVLAGDPNEQFF. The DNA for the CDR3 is TGTGCCAGCATAGTACTAGCGGGAGATCCCAATGAGCAGTTCTTC.

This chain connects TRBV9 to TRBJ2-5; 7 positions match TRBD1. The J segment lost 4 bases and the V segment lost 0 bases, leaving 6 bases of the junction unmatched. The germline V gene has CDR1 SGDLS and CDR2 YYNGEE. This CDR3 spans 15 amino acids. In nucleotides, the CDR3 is TGTGCCAGCAGCGTAGGAATAGGGGGCCTAGAGACCCAGTACTTC. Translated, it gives CASSVGIGGLETQYF.

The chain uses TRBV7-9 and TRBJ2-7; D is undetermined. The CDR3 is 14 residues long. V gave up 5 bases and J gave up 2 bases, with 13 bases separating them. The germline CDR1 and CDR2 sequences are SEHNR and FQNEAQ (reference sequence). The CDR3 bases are TGTGCCAGCAGCCAGGCGACTCTTCCCTACGAGCAGTACTTC. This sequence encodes CASSQATLPYEQYF.

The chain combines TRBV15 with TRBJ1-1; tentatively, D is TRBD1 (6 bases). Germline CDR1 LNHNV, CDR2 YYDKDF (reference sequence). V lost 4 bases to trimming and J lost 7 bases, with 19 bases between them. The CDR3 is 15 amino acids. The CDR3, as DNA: TGTGCCACCAGCACCTACGCTGGGGGCAGGGGTGAAGCTTTCTTT. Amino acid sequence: CATSTYAGGRGEAFF.